The 9 T cell receptor beta chains given below trace back to one sample, sequenced in a study of shared clonotypes between healthy human individuals. It was CD45RO-negative cells, positively selected for CCR7, that made up naive CD8 cells, with terminally differentiated effector memory CD45RA+ cells excluded. Repertoires were generated with immunoSEQ multiplex PCR, while TCRdb's copy carries only in-frame clones and drops some. The sample contains over 800,000 clones, roughly 92% of which appear only once. The sequencing input was naive CD8+ T cells sorted from blood. These receptors were obtained from a young man in good health.

The chain recombines TRBV27 with TRBJ2-7, with 9 bases matching TRBD2. Trimming at V came to 5 bases and at J to 6 bases, leaving 5 bases not matched to a gene. The CDR3 covers 13 residues. CDR1 is MNHEY and CDR2 is SMNVEV in the germline V gene (reference sequence). The CDR3 nucleotides read TGTGCCAGCAGTATTAGCGGGAGTCTCGAGCAGTACTTC. It is translated as CASSISGSLEQYF.

The chain is built from TRBV10-3 and TRBJ1-4; D possibly corresponds to TRBD1 (6 bases). Trimming stripped 0 bases from V and 3 bases from J, with 8 bases between. The CDR3 has 15 residues. Germline assignment: CDR1 ENHRY and CDR2 SYGVKD. CDR3 nucleotide sequence: TGTGCCATCAGTGAGTCGAAGGGGGCTAATGAAAAACTGTTTTTT. This encodes CAISESKGANEKLFF.

The chain is built from TRBV5-1 and TRBJ2-7, with TRBD2 identical over 11 bases. V dropped 4 bases and J dropped 7; count of bases not matched to a gene: 7. Germline loops: CDR1 SGHRS, CDR2 YFSETQ. CDR3 length: 14 amino acids. CDR3 loop: CASSPTSGIGEQYF. CDR3 nucleotides: TGCGCCAGCAGCCCGACTAGCGGGATTGGAGAGCAGTACTTC.

The chain links TRBV5-4 to TRBJ2-1, with 12 bases lining up with TRBD2. V lost 0 bases to trimming and J lost 9 bases; unmatched junction nucleotides: 4. CDR3 length: 15 amino acids. Germline V CDR1 and CDR2: SGHNT, YYREEE (reference sequence). The chain's CDR3 is CASSLELAGGGEQFF. The DNA for the CDR3 is TGTGCCAGCAGCTTGGAACTAGCGGGAGGTGGTGAGCAGTTCTTC. Supplemented by reference TRBV5-4 and TRBJ2-1, the full variable domain reads ETGVTQSPTHLIKTRGQQVTLRCSSQSGHNTVSWYQQALGQGPQFIFQYYREEENGRGNFPPRFSGLQFPNYSSELNVNALELDDSALYLCASSLELAGGGEQFFGPGTRLTVL.

The V call is TRBV2, the J call TRBJ2-3; 9 bases match TRBD1. After removal of 1 base from V and 6 bases from J, the junction contained 8 bases not matched to a gene. From germline, CDR1 is SNHLY and CDR2 FYNNEI. The CDR3 has 16 amino acids. The CDR3 sequence is CASSEGRGTGTDTQYF. CDR3 bases: TGTGCCAGCAGTGAAGGAAGGGGGACAGGGACCGATACGCAGTATTTT.

The genes are TRBV18 and TRBJ1-4; D is ambiguous. The CDR3 is 15 residues long. The germline V gene has CDR1 KGHSH and CDR2 LQKENI. V was cut by 3 bases and J by 5 bases, with 13 bases left in between. The CDR3 reads CASSPASAVNEKLFF. CDR3 sequence (DNA): TGTGCCAGCTCACCGGCGTCAGCTGTCAATGAAAAACTGTTTTTT.

The chain uses TRBV27 and TRBJ2-7; TRBD1 aligns across 8 bases. Germline CDR1 reads MNHEY; CDR2 reads SMNVEV (reference sequence). Trimming removed 4 bases from V and 1 base from J; junction bases left unmatched: 3. CDR3 size: 14 residues. Here the CDR3 DNA reads TGTGCCAGCAGTTATGGACAGGGATCCTACGAGCAGTACTTC. Protein: CASSYGQGSYEQYF.

Concerning this clone itself: The identical CDR3 is also encoded by other nucleotide sequences in the sample. The gene calls are TRBV7-6 and TRBJ2-2, with no clear D. Trimming cost V 1 base and J 1 base, with 7 bases left between them. Per the germline V gene, CDR1 is SGHVS and CDR2 is FNYEAQ. This CDR3 is 15 amino acids long. CDR3 DNA: TGTGCCAGCAGCTTAGTAGCAGAGAACACCGGGGAGCTGTTTTTT. It yields the protein CASSLVAENTGELFF.

V is TRBV7-9 and J is TRBJ2-5, with 9 bases identical to TRBD1. The J call may not be correct, given that the DNA end is closer to TRBJ2-7. The germline gives CDR1 SEHNR, CDR2 FQNEAQ (reference sequence). The CDR3 sequence is 16 residues long. CDR3 in DNA: TGTGCCAGCAGCCCACTACGGGACAGGGATCCCTACGAGCAGTACTTC. Its protein is CASSPLRDRDPYEQYF.